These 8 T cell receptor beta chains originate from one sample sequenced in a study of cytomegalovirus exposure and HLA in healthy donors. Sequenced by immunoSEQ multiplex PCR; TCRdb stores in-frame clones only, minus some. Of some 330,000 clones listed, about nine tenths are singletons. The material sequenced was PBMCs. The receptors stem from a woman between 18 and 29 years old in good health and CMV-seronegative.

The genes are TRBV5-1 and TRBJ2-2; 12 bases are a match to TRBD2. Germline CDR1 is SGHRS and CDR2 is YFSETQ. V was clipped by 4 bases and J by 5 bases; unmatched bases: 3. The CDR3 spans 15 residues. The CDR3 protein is CASSPGTSGTGELFF. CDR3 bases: TGCGCCAGCAGCCCGGGGACTAGCGGGACCGGGGAGCTGTTTTTT.

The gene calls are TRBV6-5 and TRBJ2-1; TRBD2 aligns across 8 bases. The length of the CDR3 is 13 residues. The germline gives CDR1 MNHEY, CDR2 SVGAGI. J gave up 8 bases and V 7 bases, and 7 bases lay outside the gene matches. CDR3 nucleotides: TGTGCCAGCACCCGAGCGGGAGTCTATGAGCAGTTCTTC. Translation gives CASTRAGVYEQFF.

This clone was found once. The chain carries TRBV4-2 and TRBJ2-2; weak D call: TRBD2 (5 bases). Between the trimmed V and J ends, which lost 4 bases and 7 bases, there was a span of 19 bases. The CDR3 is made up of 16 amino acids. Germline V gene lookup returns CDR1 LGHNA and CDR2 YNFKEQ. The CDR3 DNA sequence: TGTGCCAGCAGCCGCTCTACGAGTTTAGCGCTCGGGGAGCTGTTTTTT. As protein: CASSRSTSLALGELFF.

CDR3 sequence (DNA): TGTGCCAGTAGTCGGCTAGCGGGAGGGGGGAACACCGGGGAGCTGTTTTTT. Its protein is CASSRLAGGGNTGELFF. V gene TRBV19 combines with J gene TRBJ2-2; TRBD2 matches 12 bases. Per the germline V gene, CDR1 is LNHDA and CDR2 is SQIVND (reference sequence). This CDR3 has 17 amino acids. Trimming removed 5 bases from V and 1 base from J; junction bases left unmatched: 5.

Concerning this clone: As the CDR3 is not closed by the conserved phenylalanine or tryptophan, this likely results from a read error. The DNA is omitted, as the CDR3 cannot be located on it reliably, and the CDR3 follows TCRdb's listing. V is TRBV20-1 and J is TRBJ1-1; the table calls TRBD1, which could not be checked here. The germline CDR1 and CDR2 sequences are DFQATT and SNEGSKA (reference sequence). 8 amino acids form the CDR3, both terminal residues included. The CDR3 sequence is CSAQQGIG.

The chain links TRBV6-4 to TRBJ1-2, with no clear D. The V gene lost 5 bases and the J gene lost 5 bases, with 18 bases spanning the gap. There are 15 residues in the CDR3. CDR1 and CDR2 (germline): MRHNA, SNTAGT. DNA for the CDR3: TGTGCCAGCAGTCCTCAGGCCTCCGGTCGGTATGGCTACACCTTC. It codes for CASSPQASGRYGYTF.

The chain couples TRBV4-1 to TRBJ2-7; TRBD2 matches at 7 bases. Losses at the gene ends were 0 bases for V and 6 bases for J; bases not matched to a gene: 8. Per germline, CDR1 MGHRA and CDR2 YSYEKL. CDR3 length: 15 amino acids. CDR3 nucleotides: TGCGCCAGCAGCCAAGAGGGAGCCCCGGGGGGCGAGCAGTACTTC. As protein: CASSQEGAPGGEQYF.

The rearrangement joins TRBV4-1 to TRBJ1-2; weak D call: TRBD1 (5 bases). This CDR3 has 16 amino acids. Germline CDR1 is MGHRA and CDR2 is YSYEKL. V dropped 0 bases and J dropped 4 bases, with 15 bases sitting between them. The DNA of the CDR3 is TGCGCCAGCAGCCAAGAGGAGCAGGGTGCCACCTATGGCTACACCTTC. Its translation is CASSQEEQGATYGYTF.